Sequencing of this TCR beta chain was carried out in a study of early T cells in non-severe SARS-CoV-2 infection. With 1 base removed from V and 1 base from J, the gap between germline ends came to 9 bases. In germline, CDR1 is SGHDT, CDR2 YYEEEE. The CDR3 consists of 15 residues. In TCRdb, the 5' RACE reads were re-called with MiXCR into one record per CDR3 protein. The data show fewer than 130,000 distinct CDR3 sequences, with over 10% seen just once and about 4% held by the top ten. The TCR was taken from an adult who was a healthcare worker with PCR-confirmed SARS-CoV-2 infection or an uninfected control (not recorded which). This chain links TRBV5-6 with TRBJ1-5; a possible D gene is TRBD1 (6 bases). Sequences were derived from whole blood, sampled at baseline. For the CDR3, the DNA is TGTGCCAGCAGCTTGTATACAGGGAGCAATCAGCCCCAGCATTTT. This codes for CASSLYTGSNQPQHF.